The 31 T cell receptor beta chains below were found in one sample sequenced in a study of blood T cell repertoires in COVID-19. Produced via immunoSEQ multiplex PCR; TCRdb's table is partial and in-frame only. The table records some 110,000 clones, roughly 84% of them present only once. Sequencing was done on a sample of PBMCs or T cells enriched from blood (not recorded which). These receptors were collected from a woman aged 30 to 39 who had recovered from COVID-19.

The chain combines TRBV29-1 with TRBJ2-3, with TRBD2 identical over 11 bases. V trimming: 7 bases; J trimming: 4 bases; junction bases outside the gene matches: 4. Per the germline V gene, CDR1 is SQVTM and CDR2 is ANQGSEA. The CDR3 loop spans 13 amino acids. In DNA form, the CDR3 reads TGCAGCGAAAAACTAGCGGGAGCAGATACGCAGTATTTT. Protein product: CSEKLAGADTQYF.

CDR3 protein: CASSLTSGGHGELFF. In DNA form, the CDR3 reads TGTGCCAGCAGCTTGACTAGCGGGGGTCACGGGGAGCTGTTTTTT. V gene TRBV7-3 combines with J gene TRBJ2-2; 12 bases line up with TRBD2. With V trimmed by 3 bases and J by 7 bases, 3 bases remained unmatched. CDR3 length: 15 residues. Germline CDR1 SGHTA, CDR2 FQGTGA.

This clone was observed at least ten times. The same CDR3 is also encoded by other DNA sequences in this sample. V gene TRBV29-1 combines with J gene TRBJ1-2; perhaps TRBD1 as D (6 bases). Germline V CDR1 and CDR2: SQVTM, ANQGSEA. Trimming cost V 4 bases and J 8 bases, with 11 bases left between them. This CDR3 spans 11 amino acids. The CDR3 nucleotides are TGCAGCGTTGGAGGGGGAGAGGGCTACACCTTC. Translation gives CSVGGGEGYTF. The variable domain in full, with the rest retrieved from reference TRBV29-1 and TRBJ1-2, is SAVISQKPSRDICQRGTSLTIQCQVDSQVTMMFWYRQQPGQSLTLIATANQGSEATYESGFVIDKFPISRPNLTFSTLTVSNMSPEDSSIYLCSVGGGEGYTFGSGTRLTVV.

This clone has just a few counts. V gene TRBV7-6 combines with J gene TRBJ2-7, with 7 positions matching TRBD2. The length of the CDR3 is 17 residues. Germline CDR1 reads SGHVS; CDR2 reads FNYEAQ. V gave up 1 base and J gave up 2 bases; unmatched junction bases: 11. The CDR3 DNA follows: TGTGCCAGCAGCTTAGGCCTTGGAGCGGGAACTACCTACGAGCAGTACTTC. Protein: CASSLGLGAGTTYEQYF.

This clone showed up just once. The chain joins TRBV5-1 to TRBJ2-5; D is perhaps TRBD2 (5 bases). This CDR3 contains 15 residues. Germline CDR1 is SGHRS and CDR2 is YFSETQ. V was cut by 4 bases and J by 5 bases, with 18 bases left in between. DNA of the CDR3: TGCGCCAGCAGCGCGGTTACCGCCCCGGGGGAGACCCAGTACTTC. This sequence encodes CASSAVTAPGETQYF.

This rearrangement joins TRBV10-3 to TRBJ1-2, with TRBD1 matching over 7 bases. There are 15 residues in the CDR3. The trim removed 2 bases at V and 5 bases at J, leaving 8 bases unmatched. Germline V lookup: CDR1 ENHRY, CDR2 SYGVKD. Written as DNA, the CDR3 is TGTGCCATCAGTGAGCCTGGGGACAGCTTGTATGGCTACACCTTC. Translating gives CAISEPGDSLYGYTF.

The chain joins TRBV30 to TRBJ1-3, with D uncertain. The V gene lost 7 bases and the J gene lost 0 bases, with 13 bases spanning the gap. Germline-derived CDR1 and CDR2 are GTSNPN and SVGIG (reference sequence). CDR3 length: 14 amino acids. The CDR3 bases are TGTGCCTCGAAACCAGGTGACTCTGGAAACACCATATATTTT. Translated, it gives CASKPGDSGNTIYF.

The CDR3, as DNA: TGTGCCAGCAGTGAAATGGGACAGAGTAACTATGGCTACACCTTC. Amino acids: CASSEMGQSNYGYTF. The chain links TRBV25-1 to TRBJ1-2; 7 bases fit TRBD1. V was clipped by 2 bases and J by 1 base; unmatched bases: 4. In germline, CDR1 is MGHDK, CDR2 SYGVNS. This CDR3 is built from 15 residues.

The J gene is TRBJ1-2, the V gene TRBV4-3, with a weak D call TRBD1 (6 bases). The CDR3 has 17 residues. The V gene lost 0 bases and the J gene lost 4 bases, with 18 bases spanning the gap. Per germline, CDR1 LGHNA and CDR2 YSLEER. CDR3 DNA sequence: TGCGCCAGCAGCCAAGAAACGGACACAGGGAGTGGCTATGGCTACACCTTC. Its translation is CASSQETDTGSGYGYTF.

The genes are TRBV5-1 and TRBJ1-2; 8 bases map to TRBD1. CDR3 length equals 15 residues. Germline trimming cut 2 bases from V and 4 bases from J; bases unmatched to any gene: 7. From germline, CDR1 is SGHRS and CDR2 YFSETQ. Here the CDR3 reads CASSFGTGWGYGYTF. The CDR3 DNA is TGCGCCAGCAGCTTCGGGACAGGCTGGGGCTATGGCTACACCTTC.

The chain combines TRBV29-1 with TRBJ2-3; D possibly corresponds to TRBD2 (7 bases). CDR1 and CDR2 (germline): SQVTM, ANQGSEA. With 0 bases removed from V and 1 base from J, the gap between germline ends came to 17 bases. This CDR3 contains 17 residues. The CDR3 loop is CSVEDFGGRGGTDTQYF. In DNA form, the CDR3 reads TGCAGCGTTGAAGATTTCGGAGGGAGGGGGGGCACAGATACGCAGTATTTT.

The rearrangement links TRBV3-1 (or the pseudogene TRBV3-2) to TRBJ2-7, with 9 positions matching TRBD1. The CDR3 runs to 15 residues. Per germline, CDR1 LGHDT and CDR2 YNNKEL (reference sequence). The ends lost 4 bases at V and 5 bases at J; junction bases unmatched: 9. CDR3: CASSPVGTGNNEQYF. The CDR3 DNA follows: TGTGCCAGCAGCCCCGTGGGGACAGGGAACAACGAGCAGTACTTC.

This clone has a single count. V usage is TRBV5-5 and J usage is TRBJ2-7; the D gene is possibly TRBD2 (6 bases). Germline values: CDR1 SGHKS, CDR2 YYEKEE (reference sequence). The V and J ends lost 7 bases and 7 bases respectively, with 15 bases between them. The CDR3 has 12 residues. CDR3 protein: CASGYGTEEQYF. In nucleotides, the CDR3 is TGTGCCAGCGGATACGGGACTGAAGAGCAGTACTTC.

V usage is TRBV5-4 and J usage is TRBJ1-4; possible D gene TRBD1, 5 bases. The V gene's germline CDR1 is SGHNT and CDR2 YYREEE (reference sequence). Between the trimmed V and J ends, which lost 2 bases and 8 bases, there was a span of 19 bases. The CDR3 extends over 16 amino acids. In nucleotides, the CDR3 is TGTGCCAGCAGCTTTGGCGGCATGAAGGGGATCGAAAAACTGTTTTTT. Translation gives CASSFGGMKGIEKLFF.

This chain connects TRBV30 to TRBJ1-6, with 8 bases aligning to TRBD1. Per the germline V gene, CDR1 is GTSNPN and CDR2 is SVGIG (reference sequence). The junction had 10 bases not matched to a gene; V was cut back by 2 bases and J by 7 bases. The CDR3 runs 16 residues. The CDR3 region has the DNA TGTGCCTGGAGTCTTTATGCCGGACAGGGCAATTCACCCCTCCACTTT. This codes for CAWSLYAGQGNSPLHF.

This rearrangement joins TRBV30 to TRBJ1-5; 9 nucleotides match TRBD1. The CDR3 contains 17 residues. V shed 4 bases, J shed 3 bases, and the junction held 13 bases outside the gene matches. Germline V gives CDR1 GTSNPN, CDR2 SVGIG (reference sequence). CDR3 coding DNA: TGTGCCTGGACGAAGGGAGGAGGACAGGGGTACAATCAGCCCCAGCATTTT. It yields the protein CAWTKGGGQGYNQPQHF.

The rearrangement links TRBV2 to TRBJ2-1; TRBD2 matches 9 bases. J lost 6 bases, V lost 5 bases, and 11 bases had no gene match. This CDR3 region has 16 residues. The V gene's germline CDR1 is SNHLY and CDR2 FYNNEI. Written as DNA, the CDR3 is TGTGCCAGCAGTCCCGGCGGGACTAGCCGCCTCAATGAGCAGTTCTTC. Amino acid sequence: CASSPGGTSRLNEQFF.

This clone was detected only once. The chain is built from TRBV19 and TRBJ1-5; perhaps TRBD1 as D (6 bases). The CDR3 is made up of 17 amino acids. CDR1 and CDR2 from the germline V gene are LNHDA and SQIVND (reference sequence). V was cut by 6 bases and J by 4 bases, with 22 bases left in between. CDR3 DNA sequence: TGTGCCAGTAGAACTGGCCGGTCAGGGGCCAGTAATCAGCCCCAGCATTTT. It specifies CASRTGRSGASNQPQHF.

V is TRBV27 and J is TRBJ2-5, with TRBD2 matching 9 bases. The junction had 9 bases not matched to a gene; V was cut back by 5 bases and J by 5 bases. This CDR3 comprises 15 residues. Germline CDR1 reads MNHEY; CDR2 reads SMNVEV (reference sequence). The CDR3: CASSRWLAGMETQYF. CDR3 bases: TGTGCCAGCAGTCGGTGGCTAGCGGGAATGGAGACCCAGTACTTC.

The chain recombines TRBV28 with TRBJ1-4; possibly TRBD1 for D (6 bases). The CDR3 totals 15 residues. V lost 1 base, J lost 8 bases, and 14 bases lay in between. Germline V gene data show CDR1 as MDHEN and CDR2 as SYDVKM. The CDR3 DNA follows: TGTGCCAGCAGTTTATCCCTACAGGGAGGGGAAAAACTGTTTTTT. Its translation: CASSLSLQGGEKLFF. Together with reference TRBV28 and TRBJ1-4, the CDR3 gives the full variable domain: DVKVTQSSRYLVKRTGEKVFLECVQDMDHENMFWYRQDPGLGLRLIYFSYDVKMKEKGDIPEGYSVSREKKERFSLILESASTNQTSMYLCASSLSLQGGEKLFFGSGTQLSVL.

The CDR3 DNA reads TGTGCCAGCGGCCCGGGACAGGGGGACGAAAAACTGTTTTTT. Its protein product is CASGPGQGDEKLFF. The rearrangement joins TRBV2 to TRBJ1-4; 11 bases are shared with TRBD1. V gave up 8 bases and J gave up 8 bases; unmatched junction bases: 7. CDR3 length: 14 amino acids. Per germline, CDR1 SNHLY and CDR2 FYNNEI. The whole variable domain, remainder taken from reference TRBV2 and TRBJ1-4, is EPEVTQTPSHQVTQMGQEVILRCVPISNHLYFYWYRQILGQKVEFLVSFYNNEISEKSEIFDDQFSVERPDGSNFTLKIRSTKLEDSAMYFCASGPGQGDEKLFFGSGTQLSVL.

The rearrangement links TRBV7-8 to TRBJ1-1, with D uncertain. V was clipped by 7 bases and J by 0 bases, with 9 bases between them. Per germline, CDR1 SGHVS and CDR2 FQNEAQ. The CDR3 has 13 amino acids. This CDR3 reads CASTPGMNTEAFF. In DNA form, the CDR3 reads TGTGCCAGCACCCCAGGCATGAACACTGAAGCTTTCTTT.

The rearrangement uses TRBV27 and TRBJ1-2, with D perhaps TRBD1 (5 bases). V gave up 6 bases and J gave up 1 base, with 9 bases separating them. The CDR3 has 13 amino acids. CDR1 MNHEY and CDR2 SMNVEV come from the germline V gene (reference sequence). The CDR3 sequence: CASSRDFNYGYTF. The DNA for the CDR3 is TGTGCCAGCAGCCGGGACTTTAACTATGGCTACACCTTC.

The chain employs TRBV19 and TRBJ1-5; unclear D gene. Between the trimmed V and J ends, which lost 2 bases and 3 bases, there was a span of 14 bases. Germline-derived CDR1 and CDR2 are LNHDA and SQIVND (reference sequence). The CDR3 length is 16 residues. In DNA, the CDR3 is TGTGCCAGTAGTATATCGGCCAGGTCGTTCAATCAGCCCCAGCATTTT. It translates to CASSISARSFNQPQHF.

The V gene is TRBV4-3, the J gene TRBJ2-7; D might be TRBD1 (6 bases). CDR3 length: 14 amino acids. V was cut by 0 bases and J by 5 bases, with 11 bases left in between. Per germline, CDR1 LGHNA and CDR2 YSLEER. CDR3 DNA sequence: TGCGCCAGCAGCCAAGAGGTAAACAGGGACGAGCAGTACTTC. Amino acid sequence: CASSQEVNRDEQYF.

V gene TRBV7-8 combines with J gene TRBJ2-7; D not resolved. Germline V gene sequence: CDR1 SGHVS, CDR2 FQNEAQ. The CDR3 has 15 amino acids. V was clipped by 4 bases and J by 7 bases, with 20 bases between them. The chain's CDR3 is CASSSGKKLLGEQYF. DNA for the CDR3: TGTGCCAGCAGCTCCGGAAAGAAACTACTTGGGGAGCAGTACTTC.

This clone was detected only once. The chain employs TRBV28 and TRBJ1-5, with a possible D match to TRBD1 (6 bases). The CDR3 contains 14 residues. In germline, CDR1 is MDHEN, CDR2 SYDVKM. Trimming took 4 bases from V and 3 from J, leaving 10 bases between them. CDR3 nucleotide sequence: TGTGCCAGCAGTTACGGGGGGCACAATCAGCCCCAGCATTTT. This sequence encodes CASSYGGHNQPQHF.

This chain links TRBV4-1 with TRBJ1-4; TRBD1 aligns across 7 bases. The CDR3 is made up of 17 amino acids. Germline loops: CDR1 MGHRA, CDR2 YSYEKL. J was trimmed by 6 bases and V by 0 bases; bases with no gene match: 10. The CDR3 region is CASSQERGRGIHEKLFF. DNA for the CDR3: TGCGCCAGCAGCCAAGAACGGGGCAGGGGGATACATGAAAAACTGTTTTTT.

The chain has TRBV10-3 and TRBJ2-1; tentatively, D is TRBD1 (5 bases). Germline loops: CDR1 ENHRY, CDR2 SYGVKD. The CDR3 length is 14 residues. V was shortened by 0 bases and J by 9 bases, with 12 bases between the two germline ends. CDR3 nucleotide sequence: TGTGCCATCAGTGAGTCCCTAGGTAGGGGTGAGCAGTTCTTC. Translation gives CAISESLGRGEQFF.

V usage is TRBV4-2 and J usage is TRBJ1-6; 7 bases agree with TRBD1. The CDR3 runs to 16 residues. Germline-derived CDR1 and CDR2 are LGHNA and YNFKEQ. With 0 bases clipped from V and 6 bases from J, the junction kept 5 bases outside the gene matches. In nucleotides, the CDR3 is TGTGCCAGCAGCCAAGAGAGGGCAGGGGGTAATTCACCCCTCCACTTT. Translation gives CASSQERAGGNSPLHF.

The chain carries TRBV25-1 and TRBJ1-3; D uncertain. Germline CDR1 MGHDK, CDR2 SYGVNS. Trimming removed 1 base at V and 6 bases at J, with 16 bases between. CDR3 size: 16 residues. The DNA of the CDR3 is TGTGCCAGCAGTGAATCGAGTTCGGGGAAGAAAAACACCATATATTTT. As protein: CASSESSSGKKNTIYF.